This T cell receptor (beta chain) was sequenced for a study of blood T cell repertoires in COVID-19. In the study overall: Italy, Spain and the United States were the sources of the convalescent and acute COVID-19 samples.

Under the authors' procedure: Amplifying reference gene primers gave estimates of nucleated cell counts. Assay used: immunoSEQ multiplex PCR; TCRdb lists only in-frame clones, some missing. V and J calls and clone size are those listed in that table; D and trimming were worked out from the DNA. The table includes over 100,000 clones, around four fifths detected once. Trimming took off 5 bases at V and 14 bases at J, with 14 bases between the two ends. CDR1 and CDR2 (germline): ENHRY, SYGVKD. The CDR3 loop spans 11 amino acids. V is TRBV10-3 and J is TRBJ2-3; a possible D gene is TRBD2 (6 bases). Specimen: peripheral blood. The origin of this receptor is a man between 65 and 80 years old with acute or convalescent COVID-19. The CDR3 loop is CAISSPGLAYF. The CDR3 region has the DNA TGTGCCATCAGTTCCCCGGGACTCGCGTATTTT.